The sequence of this T cell receptor (beta chain) was determined in a study of circulating and synovial CD4+ cells in juvenile arthritis. This CDR3 is built from 15 residues. V was pared by 0 bases and J by 4 bases, with 13 bases between. Germline loops: CDR1 SGHVS, CDR2 FQNEAQ. Study outcomes and limitations: Compared with bulk blood, circulating pathogenic-like lymphocytes shared substantially more CDR3 sequences with synovial T cells. These repertoires were less diverse than bulk blood CD4 repertoires. CPL versus bulk CD4 samples: T cell genome counts differed by at least an order of magnitude.

About this clone itself: Antigen: not known.

The protocol was immunoSEQ multiplex PCR, while the TCRdb copy is restricted to in-frame clones and leaves out a portion. Counted here are 15,000 or so clones, around 90% occurring once; the ten biggest clones make up 0.6% to 0.75%. The receptor was derived from a human donor with juvenile idiopathic arthritis. The chain employs TRBV7-8 and TRBJ2-7; D is unresolved. The specimen sequenced was CD4+ T cells from blood. CDR3 in amino acids: CASSLATTLGYEQYF. DNA of the CDR3: TGTGCCAGCAGCTTAGCCACGACGCTCGGGTACGAGCAGTACTTC.